The TCR beta chain under discussion was sequenced for a study of blood T cell repertoires in COVID-19. Here immunoSEQ multiplex PCR was the method, and the copy in TCRdb shows in-frame clones only, minus some. The sample holds around 190,000 clones, around 79% seen once. V lost 7 bases, J lost 2 bases, and 5 bases stayed unmatched. Looked up from germline, CDR1 is LNHDA and CDR2 is SQIVND (reference sequence). The CDR3 runs to 15 residues. The chain carries TRBV19 and TRBJ2-1; 10 bases fit TRBD2. The origin of this receptor is a woman between 35 and 50 years old with COVID-19, enrolled during active disease. Input material: peripheral blood. CDR3 sequence reads: CASTESGGAYNEQFF. CDR3 sequence (DNA): TGTGCCAGTACTGAGAGCGGGGGGGCCTACAATGAGCAGTTCTTC.